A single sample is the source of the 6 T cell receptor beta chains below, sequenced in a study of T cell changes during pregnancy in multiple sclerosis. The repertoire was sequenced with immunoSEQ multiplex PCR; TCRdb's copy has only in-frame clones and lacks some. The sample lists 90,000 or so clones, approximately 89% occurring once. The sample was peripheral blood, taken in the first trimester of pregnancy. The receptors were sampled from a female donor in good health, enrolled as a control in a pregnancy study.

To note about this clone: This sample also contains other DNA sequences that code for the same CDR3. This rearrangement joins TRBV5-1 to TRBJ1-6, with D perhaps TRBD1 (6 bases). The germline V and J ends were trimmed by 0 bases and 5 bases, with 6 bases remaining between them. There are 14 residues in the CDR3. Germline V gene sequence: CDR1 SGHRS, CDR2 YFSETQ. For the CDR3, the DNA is TGCGCCAGCAGCTTGGGACAGGATAATTCACCCCTCCACTTT. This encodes CASSLGQDNSPLHF.

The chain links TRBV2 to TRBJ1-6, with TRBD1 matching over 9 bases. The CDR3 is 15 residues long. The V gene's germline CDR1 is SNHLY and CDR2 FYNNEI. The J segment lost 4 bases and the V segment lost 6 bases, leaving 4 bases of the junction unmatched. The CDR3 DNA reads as TGTGCCAGCAGAGAGGACAGGGGATATAATTCACCCCTCCACTTT. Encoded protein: CASREDRGYNSPLHF.

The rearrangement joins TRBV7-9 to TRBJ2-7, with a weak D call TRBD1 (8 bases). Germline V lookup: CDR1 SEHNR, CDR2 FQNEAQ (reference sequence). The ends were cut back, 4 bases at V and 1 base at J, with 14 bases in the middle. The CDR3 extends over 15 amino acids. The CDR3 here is CASSSIQGGSYEQYF. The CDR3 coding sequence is TGTGCCAGCAGCTCCATACAGGGGGGGTCCTACGAGCAGTACTTC.

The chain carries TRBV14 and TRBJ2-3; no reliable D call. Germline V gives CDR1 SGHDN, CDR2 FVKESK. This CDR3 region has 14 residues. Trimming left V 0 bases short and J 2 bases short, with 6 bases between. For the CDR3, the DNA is TGTGCCAGCAGCCAAGACAGTTTCACAGATACGCAGTATTTT. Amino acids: CASSQDSFTDTQYF.

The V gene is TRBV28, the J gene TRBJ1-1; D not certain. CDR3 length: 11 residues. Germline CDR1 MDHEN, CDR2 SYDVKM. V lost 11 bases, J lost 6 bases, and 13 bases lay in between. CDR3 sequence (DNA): TGTGCCTCCATGGGGAGGCCTGAAGCTTTCTTT. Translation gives CASMGRPEAFF.

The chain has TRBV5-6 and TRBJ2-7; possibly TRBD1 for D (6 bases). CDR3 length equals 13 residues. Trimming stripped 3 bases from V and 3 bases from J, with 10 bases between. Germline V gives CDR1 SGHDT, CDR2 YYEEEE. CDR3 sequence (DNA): TGTGCCAGCAGCTCGGACAGCCTCTACGAGCAGTACTTC. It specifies CASSSDSLYEQYF. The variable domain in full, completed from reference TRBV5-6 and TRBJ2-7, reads DAGVTQSPTHLIKTRGQQVTLRCSPKSGHDTVSWYQQALGQGPQFIFQYYEEEERQRGNFPDRFSGHQFPNYSSELNVNALLLGDSALYLCASSSDSLYEQYFGPGTRLTVT.